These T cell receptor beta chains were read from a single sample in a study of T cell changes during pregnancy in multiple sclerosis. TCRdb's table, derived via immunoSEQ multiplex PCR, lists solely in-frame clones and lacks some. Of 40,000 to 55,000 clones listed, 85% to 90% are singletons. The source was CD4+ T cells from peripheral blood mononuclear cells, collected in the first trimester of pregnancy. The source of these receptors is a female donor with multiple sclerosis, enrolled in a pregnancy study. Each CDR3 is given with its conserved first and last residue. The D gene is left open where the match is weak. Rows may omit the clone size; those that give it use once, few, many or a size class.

TGTGCCAGCAGCTACAATTTTGGGAGGGGGAGTCAAGAGACCCAGTACTTC,CASSYNFGRGSQETQYF,TRBJ2-5,NA,TRBV7-6,NA
TGTGCCAGCAGTTTAGGTTTCCTAGCGGGAGGGTCGAGCACAGATACGCAGTATTTT,CASSLGFLAGGSSTDTQYF,TRBJ2-3,NA,TRBV27,TRBD2
TGCAGCGTTGAACAGGGGCCAGATACGCAGTATTTT,CSVEQGPDTQYF,TRBJ2-3,NA,TRBV29-1,NA
TGTGCCAGCAGCACAGGGGGCTTTAACACTGAAGCTTTCTTT,CASSTGGFNTEAFF,TRBJ1-1,NA,TRBV11-3,TRBD1
TGTGCCAGCAGTGAAGGCACCCCACTAGCGGCATTCTACGAGCAGTACTTC,CASSEGTPLAAFYEQYF,TRBJ2-7,NA,TRBV6-1,TRBD2
TGCGCCAGCAGCGGACTAGCGGCCTTACATGAGCAGTTCTTC,CASSGLAALHEQFF,TRBJ2-1,NA,TRBV10-2,TRBD2
TGCGCCAGCAGCTCCCAGGGGACTAGCGGGAATGATGAGCAGTTCTTC,CASSSQGTSGNDEQFF,TRBJ2-1,NA,TRBV5-1,TRBD2
TGTGCCAGCACCCACGGGGGGACAGGGAGCTTCTCTGGAAACACCATATATTTT,CASTHGGTGSFSGNTIYF,TRBJ1-3,NA,TRBV25-1,TRBD1
TGCGCCAAGACGGAGCATTTGAACTATGGCTACACCTTC,CAKTEHLNYGYTF,TRBJ1-2,NA,TRBV23-1,NA
TGCAGCGTTTTGCAGGGAGAGCAGTTCTTC,CSVLQGEQFF,TRBJ2-1,NA,TRBV29-1,NA
TGTGCCAGCTCAGGACAGGGAATAACAGATACGCAGTATTTT,CASSGQGITDTQYF,TRBJ2-3,once,TRBV18,TRBD1
TGTGCCAGCAGCCCCGAGGAGACCCAGTACTTC,CASSPEETQYF,TRBJ2-5,NA,TRBV11-2,NA
TGTGCCAGTAGTCCCGCAGGGGGACTAGGGGTCTACGAGCAGTACTTC,CASSPAGGLGVYEQYF,TRBJ2-7,NA,TRBV19,NA
TGTGCTAGTGGCCTCAGAACCGGGACAGGGGGTGAAAAACTGTTTTTT,CASGLRTGTGGEKLFF,TRBJ1-4,NA,TRBV12-5,TRBD1
TGCGCCAGCAGCCAAGGACCTCGGAGGACAGCTAATGAAAAACTGTTTTTT,CASSQGPRRTANEKLFF,TRBJ1-4,NA,TRBV4-1,NA
TGTGCCAGCACTATCGAGGATCTAAACACTGAAGCTTTCTTT,CASTIEDLNTEAFF,TRBJ1-1,NA,TRBV6-1,NA
TGTGCCAGTAAGCCGGGGGAGGACTATGGCTACACCTTC,CASKPGEDYGYTF,TRBJ1-2,NA,TRBV28,NA
TGTGCCAGCAGGATAGGGACTAGCGGGACCCATGAGCAGTTCTTC,CASRIGTSGTHEQFF,TRBJ2-1,NA,TRBV27,TRBD2
TGCGCCAGCAGCTTCAGGGCGGGAGGGATTCTAGATACGCAGTATTTT,CASSFRAGGILDTQYF,TRBJ2-3,NA,TRBV5-1,TRBD2
TGTGCCAGCAGCGTAGAACCGGGTGTTAACTACGAGCAGTACTTC,CASSVEPGVNYEQYF,TRBJ2-7,NA,TRBV9,NA
TGTGCCAGCAGTCAAATACCGGACAGGGTGGGTCAGCCCCAGCATTTT,CASSQIPDRVGQPQHF,TRBJ1-5,NA,TRBV27,TRBD1
TGCAGCGTTGGGTACAGGGGGGAGACCCAGTACTTC,CSVGYRGETQYF,TRBJ2-5,NA,TRBV29-1,TRBD1
TGTGCCAGCATGATTACAGGGGTTAGCAATCAGCCCCAGCATTTT,CASMITGVSNQPQHF,TRBJ1-5,once,TRBV6-1,TRBD1
TGTGCCAGCAGCTCCTTTTCTAGGTCTGAAGCTTTCTTT,CASSSFSRSEAFF,TRBJ1-1,NA,TRBV5-4,NA
TGTGCCACCAGCAGAGGTTCGGCGGGACTACTCGACGAGCAGTACTTC,CATSRGSAGLLDEQYF,TRBJ2-7,NA,TRBV15,TRBD2
TGTGCCAGCAGCTTAGGTTCAACAGCTCAAGAGACCCAGTACTTC,CASSLGSTAQETQYF,TRBJ2-5,NA,TRBV7-3,NA
TGTGCCAGCAGCTTAGAAGCGGGAGTACGCAATGAGCAGTTCTTC,CASSLEAGVRNEQFF,TRBJ2-1,NA,TRBV7-6,TRBD2
TGCGCCAGCAGCTCCGGCCGGGATTTTCGGCAGTTCTTC,CASSSGRDFRQFF,TRBJ2-1,NA,TRBV5-1,NA
TGCGCCAGCAGCTCCGGGGGACAGGGGACCTACGAGCAGTACTTC,CASSSGGQGTYEQYF,TRBJ2-7,few,TRBV5-1,TRBD1
TGCGCCAGCAGCCATGGGGCTAGCGGGAGACGGGGCACAGATACGCAGTATTTT,CASSHGASGRRGTDTQYF,TRBJ2-3,NA,TRBV5-1,TRBD2
TGTGCCTGGTCGGGACAGGGCTTTTTAGGGACTGAAGCTTTCTTT,CAWSGQGFLGTEAFF,TRBJ1-1,NA,TRBV30,TRBD1
TGTGCCAGCAGCTTAGCTGGCATTGAGGGGGTTGTGTTTTTT,CASSLAGIEGVVFF,TRBJ2-2,NA,TRBV7-8,NA